This entry lists 26 T cell receptor beta chains sequenced from one sample in a study of cytotoxic CD8 clonotypes in ibrutinib-treated CLL. Generated by immunoSEQ multiplex PCR, the TCRdb table keeps only in-frame clones and is missing some. Here the sample spans 200,000 to 250,000 clones, roughly 70% being singletons. The specimen comprised PBMCs, sampled after 24 months of ibrutinib treatment. The receptors were sampled from a human donor with chronic lymphocytic leukemia.

V and J are TRBV13 and TRBJ2-7; TRBD1 agrees at 7 bases. Germline values: CDR1 PRHDT, CDR2 FYEKMQ (reference sequence). The CDR3 is 13 amino acids. Trimming cost V 0 bases and J 7 bases; bases outside gene matches: 3. CDR3 DNA: TGTGCCAGCAGCTTAGGAGGGGGCGCGGAGCAGTACTTC. Its protein is CASSLGGGAEQYF.

V gene TRBV9 combines with J gene TRBJ2-2; 9 bases fit TRBD1. Germline CDR1 is SGDLS and CDR2 is YYNGEE. J gave up 7 bases and V 3 bases, and 7 bases lay outside the gene matches. CDR3 length equals 15 residues. CDR3 amino acids: CASSAQGAESGELFF. The CDR3 DNA sequence: TGTGCCAGCAGCGCACAGGGGGCTGAGAGCGGGGAGCTGTTTTTT.

The chain links TRBV5-4 to TRBJ1-2; 7 positions agree with TRBD1. Germline V gene lookup returns CDR1 SGHNT and CDR2 YYREEE (reference sequence). The CDR3 runs 13 residues. After removal of 4 bases from V and 4 bases from J, the junction contained 4 bases not matched to a gene. The CDR3 DNA reads TGTGCCAGCAGCCTAGGGGGCAGCTATGGCTACACCTTC. It yields the protein CASSLGGSYGYTF.

The rearrangement uses TRBV11-3 and TRBJ2-1; D gene uncertain. Germline lookup yields CDR1 SGHNT and CDR2 YENEEA. Trimming removed 3 bases from V and 6 bases from J, with 15 bases in between. The CDR3 has 15 amino acids. CDR3 DNA sequence: TGTGCCAGCAGCTTCGGAAGCCCTTGGACCAATGAGCAGTTCTTC. This gives the protein CASSFGSPWTNEQFF.

V gene TRBV2 combines with J gene TRBJ2-4; D not certain. Germline lookup yields CDR1 SNHLY and CDR2 FYNNEI. Trimming took 5 bases from V and 1 from J, leaving 6 bases between them. There are 13 residues in the CDR3. The CDR3, as DNA: TGTGCCAGCAGTCTGGGCGCCAAAAACATTCAGTACTTC. Amino acids: CASSLGAKNIQYF.

This clone was observed a handful of times. This sequence joins TRBV6-4 and TRBJ2-3; D might be TRBD2 (6 bases). Trimming took 3 bases from V and 0 from J, leaving 7 bases between them. The CDR3 consists of 14 residues. Germline V gene sequence: CDR1 MRHNA, CDR2 SNTAGT. The CDR3 spells CASSEGGSTDTQYF. The CDR3 coding sequence is TGTGCCAGCAGTGAGGGGGGTAGCACAGATACGCAGTATTTT.

This chain uses TRBV19 with TRBJ2-6; D assignment may be TRBD1 or TRBD2 (5 bases each). The germline V gene has CDR1 LNHDA and CDR2 SQIVND (reference sequence). Deletions cut 7 bases from V and 0 bases from J, with 19 bases between. The CDR3 consists of 18 residues. The CDR3 DNA follows: TGTGCCAGTAAAGTGGGCCGGGACGGTAGCTCTGGGGCCAACGTCCTGACTTTC. Protein sequence: CASKVGRDGSSGANVLTF.

The rearrangement joins TRBV30 to TRBJ1-2; 8 bases line up with TRBD1. Germline CDR1 and CDR2: GTSNPN and SVGIG (reference sequence). After removal of 5 bases from V and 7 bases from J, the junction contained 12 bases not matched to a gene. This CDR3 has 14 residues. For the CDR3, the DNA is TGTGCCTGGGACGGACACGACGGACAGGGTGGCTACACCTTC. Protein product: CAWDGHDGQGGYTF.

This chain joins TRBV5-1 and TRBJ1-2; D gene uncertain. The V gene lost 0 bases and the J gene lost 4 bases, with 4 bases spanning the gap. CDR3 length: 12 amino acids. Germline V lookup: CDR1 SGHRS, CDR2 YFSETQ. The CDR3 DNA reads as TGCGCCAGCAGCTTGGAAAGCTATGGCTACACCTTC. This encodes CASSLESYGYTF.

The chain carries TRBV9 and TRBJ1-1; no clear D. The ends were cut back, 0 bases at V and 1 base at J, with 7 bases in the middle. The CDR3 has 14 residues. The germline V gene encodes CDR1 SGDLS and CDR2 YYNGEE. DNA of the CDR3: TGTGCCAGCAGCGTAGCTCCCCAGAACACTGAAGCTTTCTTT. Residues: CASSVAPQNTEAFF.

The chain employs TRBV11-3 and TRBJ2-1; no firm D call. The germline V gene has CDR1 SGHNT and CDR2 YENEEA. V was pared by 4 bases and J by 5 bases, with 6 bases between. The CDR3 covers 12 residues. The CDR3 sequence: CASSYQDNEQFF. CDR3 DNA sequence: TGTGCCAGCAGCTACCAGGACAATGAGCAGTTCTTC.

Notes on this clone: Other DNA sequences in this sample translate to the same CDR3. The V call is TRBV9, the J call TRBJ2-3; TRBD2 agrees at 10 bases. The CDR3 runs 17 residues. J was trimmed by 0 bases and V by 0 bases; bases with no gene match: 4. The germline CDR1 and CDR2 sequences are SGDLS and YYNGEE. The CDR3 is CASSVAPSGSSTDTQYF. The CDR3 DNA reads TGTGCCAGCAGCGTAGCTCCTAGCGGGAGTAGCACAGATACGCAGTATTTT.

This clone was picked up a small number of times. The V call is TRBV7-6, the J call TRBJ1-2; D unresolved. In germline, CDR1 is SGHVS, CDR2 FNYEAQ. Trimming pared 1 base from V and 1 base from J, leaving 1 base between. CDR3 length: 12 residues. The CDR3 here is CASSLDNYGYTF. CDR3 in DNA: TGTGCCAGCAGCTTAGATAACTATGGCTACACCTTC.

This clone was picked up a small number of times. The rearrangement joins TRBV6-5 to TRBJ1-5; perhaps TRBD1 as D (6 bases). Germline values: CDR1 MNHEY, CDR2 SVGAGI. The CDR3 length is 13 residues. The ends were cut back, 2 bases at V and 7 bases at J, with 9 bases in the middle. The CDR3 sequence is CASSYAGDQPQHF. CDR3 DNA: TGTGCCAGCAGTTACGCAGGGGACCAGCCCCAGCATTTT.

The chain couples TRBV10-3 to TRBJ2-1; 9 bases map to TRBD2. V trimming: 5 bases; J trimming: 2 bases; junction bases outside the gene matches: 16. The germline gives CDR1 ENHRY, CDR2 SYGVKD. CDR3 length equals 19 residues. CDR3 bases: TGTGCCATCAGTACCTCCAGCGCCTCTAGCGGGACAACCTACAATGAGCAGTTCTTC. This gives the protein CAISTSSASSGTTYNEQFF.

This clone has only one observation. V is TRBV2 and J is TRBJ2-3; unclear D gene. The germline CDR1 and CDR2 sequences are SNHLY and FYNNEI. Trimming stripped 3 bases from V and 1 base from J, with 11 bases between. CDR3 length equals 15 residues. For the CDR3, the DNA is TGTGCCAGCAGTGACGCCCCTAAGGGCACAGATACGCAGTATTTT. Protein product: CASSDAPKGTDTQYF. Full variable domain (remainder filled in from reference TRBV2 and TRBJ2-3): EPEVTQTPSHQVTQMGQEVILRCVPISNHLYFYWYRQILGQKVEFLVSFYNNEISEKSEIFDDQFSVERPDGSNFTLKIRSTKLEDSAMYFCASSDAPKGTDTQYFGPGTRLTVL.

V is TRBV29-1 and J is TRBJ2-7, with no clear D. Trimming took 1 base from V and 4 from J, leaving 14 bases between them. Germline V gene lookup returns CDR1 SQVTM and CDR2 ANQGSEA. The CDR3 is 14 residues long. The CDR3 nucleotides read TGCAGCGTTGAAGGATGGGCAGGAGAGTACGAGCAGTACTTC. Translated: CSVEGWAGEYEQYF.

This clone has only a few counts. V gene TRBV7-3 combines with J gene TRBJ2-7; TRBD1 matches 7 bases. The CDR3 has 14 amino acids. V shed 5 bases and J 0 bases; nucleotides not matched to a gene: 4. The germline V gene encodes CDR1 SGHTA and CDR2 FQGTGA. This CDR3 reads CASSRDSSSYEQYF. The CDR3 DNA is TGTGCCAGCAGCCGGGACAGTAGCTCCTACGAGCAGTACTTC.

The V and J genes are TRBV11-3 and TRBJ2-1, with TRBD2 matching over 12 bases. Per the germline V gene, CDR1 is SGHNT and CDR2 is YENEEA. The CDR3 loop spans 15 amino acids. Trimming at V came to 5 bases and at J to 7 bases, leaving 6 bases not matched to a gene. The CDR3 reads CASSLRLAGVNEQFF. The DNA of the CDR3 is TGTGCCAGCAGCCTCAGACTAGCGGGAGTTAATGAGCAGTTCTTC.

The CDR3 loop reads CASSSTSLREQYF. The CDR3 region has the DNA TGTGCCAGCAGCAGCACTTCACTCCGGGAGCAGTACTTC. The chain is built from TRBV28 and TRBJ2-7, with no clear D. V was trimmed by 6 bases and J by 7 bases, leaving 16 bases between them. The germline gives CDR1 MDHEN, CDR2 SYDVKM. The CDR3 length is 13 residues.

For the CDR3, the DNA is TGTGCCAGCAGCTTGGCCTCCTACGAGCAGTACTTC. Translating it yields CASSLASYEQYF. The J gene is TRBJ2-7, the V gene TRBV5-8; unclear D gene. V lost 0 bases and J lost 0, with 1 base in between. In germline, CDR1 is SGHTS, CDR2 YDEGEE. The CDR3 runs to 12 residues.

This clone was detected only a few times. The chain's CDR3 is CASSYSFGDTEAFF. The CDR3 region has the DNA TGTGCCAGCAGTTACTCATTCGGTGACACTGAAGCTTTCTTT. The rearrangement joins TRBV6-5 to TRBJ1-1; unclear D gene. CDR3 length: 14 residues. The germline V and J ends were trimmed by 0 bases and 3 bases, with 8 bases remaining between them. CDR1 and CDR2 (germline): MNHEY, SVGAGI.

The J gene is TRBJ2-2, the V gene TRBV9; D perhaps matches TRBD2 (5 bases). This CDR3 region has 14 residues. Germline V gene sequence: CDR1 SGDLS, CDR2 YYNGEE. V was clipped by 2 bases and J by 5 bases, with 10 bases between them. This chain's CDR3 is CASSVRAGTGELFF. The CDR3 DNA sequence: TGTGCCAGCAGCGTGAGGGCTGGAACCGGGGAGCTGTTTTTT.

V and J are TRBV19 and TRBJ2-5; no definite D call. This CDR3 contains 13 residues. In germline, CDR1 is LNHDA, CDR2 SQIVND (reference sequence). The V end was cut by 5 bases, the J end by 3 bases, with 10 bases between. The CDR3 loop reads CASSAQTKETQYF. CDR3 in DNA: TGTGCCAGTAGTGCACAGACGAAAGAGACCCAGTACTTC.

J is TRBJ2-7 and V is TRBV28; 8 bases fit TRBD2. This CDR3 has 13 amino acids. Germline values: CDR1 MDHEN, CDR2 SYDVKM. V dropped 6 bases and J dropped 5; count of bases not matched to a gene: 6. DNA for the CDR3: TGTGCCAGCAGATCTGCGGGGGGACACGAGCAGTACTTC. Translation gives CASRSAGGHEQYF.

The chain employs TRBV19 and TRBJ1-1, with D perhaps matching TRBD1 (5 bases). CDR1 LNHDA and CDR2 SQIVND come from the germline V gene (reference sequence). Trimming took 1 base from V and 8 from J, leaving 14 bases between them. The CDR3 has 14 residues. The CDR3 DNA is TGTGCCAGTAGTATAGGTTGGGGCTTCCCGGAAGCTTTCTTT. Amino acid sequence: CASSIGWGFPEAFF.